This passage covers 11 T cell receptor beta chains from one sample sequenced in a study of blood T cell repertoires in COVID-19 (dated by TCRdb to 2018 to 2021). Libraries were prepared through the immunoSEQ multiplex PCR assay. The clones in this table, taken by TCRdb from immuneACCESS, are in-frame only. Not every clone is retained; where verified, under half of the shortfall comes from an unresolved V gene, and the cause of the rest is unknown. The sample includes about 260,000 clones, with approximately 90% observed a single time. Of the sample, 0.87% falls within the top ten clones. Sequencing was carried out using PBMCs or T cells enriched from blood (not recorded which). These receptor sequences come from a man in his fifties who had been exposed to COVID-19.

In its sample, this clone was seen a few times. This chain links TRBV28 with TRBJ2-2, with D possibly matching TRBD1 (5 bases). V was pared by 5 bases and J by 0 bases, with 16 bases between. The CDR3 length is 17 residues. Germline V gene lookup returns CDR1 MDHEN and CDR2 SYDVKM. The CDR3 region has the DNA TGTGCCAGCAGTCCCAGCTGGGGCAGCACGAACACCGGGGAGCTGTTTTTT. Protein sequence: CASSPSWGSTNTGELFF.

V usage is TRBV19 and J usage is TRBJ1-2, with 7 bases fitting TRBD1. The CDR3 extends over 14 amino acids. Germline assignment: CDR1 LNHDA and CDR2 SQIVND (reference sequence). V lost 9 bases, J lost 4 bases, and 11 bases stayed unmatched. As DNA, the CDR3 is TGTGCCAGCACGCGGGCGGGACAGTTCTATGGCTACACCTTC. Residues: CASTRAGQFYGYTF.

This rearrangement joins TRBV30 to TRBJ1-6; 7 bases are a match to TRBD1. Losses at the gene ends were 5 bases for V and 0 bases for J; bases not matched to a gene: 7. Germline V CDR1 and CDR2: GTSNPN, SVGIG (reference sequence). This CDR3 region has 16 residues. CDR3 DNA sequence: TGTGCCTGGGAAAACAGGGACAGCTCCTATAATTCACCCCTCCACTTT. Its protein is CAWENRDSSYNSPLHF.

V and J are TRBV2 and TRBJ1-1; no reliable D call. This CDR3 has 15 residues. Looked up from germline, CDR1 is SNHLY and CDR2 is FYNNEI. Deletions cut 8 bases from V and 0 bases from J, with 16 bases between. CDR3 bases: TGTGCCAGCGTGATCGCCAGGCCCGTGAACACTGAAGCTTTCTTT. This codes for CASVIARPVNTEAFF.

The chain joins TRBV30 to TRBJ1-2, with no clear D. The ends were cut back, 0 bases at V and 7 bases at J, with 12 bases in the middle. This CDR3 contains 13 residues. CDR1 GTSNPN and CDR2 SVGIG come from the germline V gene (reference sequence). CDR3 residues: CAWSVEPLIGYTF. DNA of the CDR3: TGTGCCTGGAGTGTCGAGCCCCTCATTGGCTACACCTTC.

The CDR3 bases are TGTGCCAGTAGTGTACTAGCGGGGGCCGTCCGCAATGAGCAGTTCTTC. Translation: CASSVLAGAVRNEQFF. The V and J genes are TRBV19 and TRBJ2-1; the match to TRBD2 covers 11 bases. The CDR3 loop spans 16 amino acids. Trimming removed 5 bases from V and 6 bases from J; junction bases left unmatched: 9. Germline lookup yields CDR1 LNHDA and CDR2 SQIVND (reference sequence).

This sequence joins TRBV2 and TRBJ1-1, with D perhaps TRBD1 (6 bases). Germline CDR1 is SNHLY and CDR2 is FYNNEI. The ends were cut back, 4 bases at V and 4 bases at J, with 16 bases in the middle. The CDR3 is 15 residues long. CDR3 residues: CASSAQYREATEAFF. CDR3 nucleotides: TGTGCCAGCAGTGCGCAATACAGGGAAGCCACTGAAGCTTTCTTT.

This chain connects TRBV29-1 to TRBJ1-3; D not resolved. Germline CDR1 reads SQVTM; CDR2 reads ANQGSEA. Trimming pared 7 bases from V and 0 bases from J, leaving 10 bases between. The CDR3 totals 13 residues. CDR3 in amino acids: CSAVQNSGNTIYF. CDR3 nucleotide sequence: TGCAGCGCCGTACAGAACTCTGGAAACACCATATATTTT. Variable domain in full (rest from reference TRBV29-1 and TRBJ1-3): SAVISQKPSRDICQRGTSLTIQCQVDSQVTMMFWYRQQPGQSLTLIATANQGSEATYESGFVIDKFPISRPNLTFSTLTVSNMSPEDSSIYLCSAVQNSGNTIYFGEGSWLTVV.

V gene TRBV6-5 combines with J gene TRBJ1-5, with D uncertain. Germline loops: CDR1 MNHEY, CDR2 SVGAGI. The CDR3 covers 14 residues. Trimming took off 6 bases at V and 3 bases at J, with 12 bases between the two ends. The CDR3 sequence is CASSHRHSNQPQHF. CDR3 nucleotide sequence: TGTGCCAGCAGCCACCGACACTCCAATCAGCCCCAGCATTTT.

Only one count was recorded for this clone. J is TRBJ1-2 and V is TRBV19; 8 nucleotides agree with TRBD1. This CDR3 has 14 residues. CDR1 is LNHDA, CDR2 SQIVND, per germline (reference sequence). V lost 6 bases and J lost 3; bases outside the gene matches: 6. DNA for the CDR3: TGTGCCAGTAGAAACCGGGACAGGTACTATGGCTACACCTTC. Its protein is CASRNRDRYYGYTF. The whole variable domain, filled in from reference TRBV19 and TRBJ1-2, reads DGGITQSPKYLFRKEGQNVTLSCEQNLNHDAMYWYRQDPGQGLRLIYYSQIVNDFQKGDIAEGYSVSREKKESFPLTVTSAQKNPTAFYLCASRNRDRYYGYTFGSGTRLTVV.

The chain recombines TRBV4-1 with TRBJ1-6; a possible D gene is TRBD1 (6 bases). The CDR3 has 13 residues. With 5 bases removed from V and 8 bases from J, the gap between germline ends came to 10 bases. Germline CDR1 is MGHRA and CDR2 is YSYEKL. CDR3 sequence: CASSARQDSPLHF. The CDR3 coding sequence is TGCGCCAGCAGCGCCCGACAGGATTCACCCCTCCACTTT.